A selection of T cell receptor beta chains follows, all from one sample in a study of post-analysis software for immune sequencing data. TCRdb reprocessed the PCR reads via MiXCR and lists one record per CDR3 protein. Here the sample spans 450,000 to 700,000 distinct CDR3 sequences, 44% being singletons. The sample consisted of blood. The source of these receptors is a girl aged 5-17 years with multiple sclerosis. The CDR3 runs from the conserved cysteine through the conserved F or W. A D gene is named only where the DNA matches it firmly. Rows give clone size only sometimes, using once, few, many, or a class for an expanded clone.

TRBJ1-6 | TRBD1 | TRBV12-3/TRBV12-4 | - | CASSLQTGGGSPLHF | TGTGCCAGCAGTCTTCAGACAGGGGGTGGTTCACCCCTCCACTTT
TRBJ1-2 | - | TRBV9 | - | CASSVASGSYGYTF | TGTGCCAGCAGCGTAGCTTCAGGGTCCTATGGCTACACCTTC
TRBJ1-6 | - | TRBV12-3/TRBV12-4 | few | CASSLRTVDSPLHF | TGTGCCAGCAGTTTGAGGACTGTGGATTCACCCCTCCACTTT
TRBJ1-4 | TRBD1 | TRBV20-1 | few | CSAKRQGGNEKLFF | TGCAGTGCTAAACGGCAGGGGGGGAATGAAAAACTGTTTTTT
TRBJ2-3 | - | TRBV7-2 | few | CASSLGQGFTDTQYF | TGTGCCAGCAGCTTAGGGCAGGGGTTCACAGATACGCAGTATTTT
TRBJ1-2 | TRBD1 | TRBV6-6 | few | CASNEQGRYGYTF | TGTGCCAGCAACGAACAGGGGAGATATGGCTACACCTTC
TRBJ1-6 | - | TRBV7-9 | - | CASREGGWNSPLHF | TGTGCCAGCCGGGAGGGAGGGTGGAATTCACCCCTCCACTTT
TRBJ1-4 | - | TRBV28 | - | CASSYSGNPIGKLFF | TGTGCCAGCAGTTATTCCGGGAACCCTATTGGAAAACTGTTTTTT
TRBJ2-3 | - | TRBV7-6 | - | CASSSAGTASTDTQYF | TGTGCCAGCAGCTCAGCCGGGACTGCTAGCACAGATACGCAGTATTTT
TRBJ1-6 | - | TRBV12-3/TRBV12-4 | - | CASSFGNSPLHF | TGTGCCAGCAGTTTTGGTAATTCACCCCTCCACTTT
TRBJ2-7 | - | TRBV12-3/TRBV12-4 | few | CASGSYYEQYF | TGTGCCAGCGGATCATACTACGAGCAGTACTTC
TRBJ2-7 | TRBD1 | TRBV3-1 | few | CASSQADRGNEQYF | TGTGCCAGCAGCCAAGCGGACAGGGGCAACGAGCAGTACTTC
TRBJ2-1 | - | TRBV9 | few | CASSVASANEQFF | TGTGCCAGCAGCGTAGCTAGCGCCAATGAGCAGTTCTTC
TRBJ2-7 | - | TRBV11-2 | few | CASRDWGGPNSYEQYF | TGTGCCAGCAGAGACTGGGGGGGCCCCAACTCCTACGAGCAGTACTTC
TRBJ2-4 | TRBD2 | TRBV4-1 | - | CASSQVRETSGSQNIQYF | TGCGCCAGCAGCCAAGTTAGGGAGACTAGCGGTTCCCAAAACATTCAGTACTTC
TRBJ1-3 | - | TRBV5-5 | - | CASSLDRLSGNTIYF | TGTGCCAGCAGCTTGGACAGGTTGTCAGGAAACACCATATATTTT
TRBJ1-5 | - | TRBV12-3/TRBV12-4 | few | CASGPQVHQPQHF | TGTGCCAGTGGGCCGCAGGTTCATCAGCCCCAGCATTTT
TRBJ2-1 | - | TRBV6-6 | - | CASSPSYEQFF | TGTGCCAGCAGTCCCTCATATGAGCAGTTCTTC
TRBJ2-7 | - | TRBV21-1 | few | CASSARPASYEQYF | TGTGCCAGCAGCGCCAGACCGGCCTCCTACGAGCAGTACTTC
TRBJ2-7 | - | TRBV6-6 | - | CASRRGAVYEQYF | TGTGCCAGCAGAAGGGGGGCGGTCTACGAGCAGTACTTC
TRBJ2-3 | TRBD2 | TRBV12-3/TRBV12-4 | - | CASRGLAGVAQYF | TGTGCCAGCAGGGGGCTAGCGGGAGTCGCGCAGTATTTT
TRBJ1-2 | - | TRBV7-8 | once | CASRPRAGLYGYTF | TGTGCCAGCAGACCGAGGGCAGGGCTCTATGGCTACACCTTC
TRBJ2-5 | TRBD1 | TRBV24-1 | - | CATSDSLDRGETQYF | TGTGCCACCAGTGATTCCCTGGACAGGGGAGAGACCCAGTACTTC
TRBJ2-1 | TRBD1 | TRBV12-3/TRBV12-4 | - | CASSSRTGVRPNEQFF | TGTGCCAGCAGTTCCCGGACAGGGGTACGCCCCAATGAGCAGTTCTTC
TRBJ2-1 | - | TRBV5-1 | few | CASSPSGPNNEQFF | TGCGCCAGCAGCCCCTCAGGGCCAAACAATGAGCAGTTCTTC
TRBJ1-1 | TRBD1 | TRBV5-1 | few | CASTLTGAPGTEAFF | TGCGCCAGCACCCTGACAGGGGCACCGGGCACTGAAGCTTTCTTT
TRBJ2-5 | - | TRBV5-1 | few | CASSYRQVQETQYF | TGCGCCAGCAGCTACCGACAGGTCCAAGAGACCCAGTACTTC
TRBJ2-3 | TRBD2 | TRBV4-1 | few | CASSQGGSGGPRTDTQYF | TGCGCCAGCAGCCAAGGAGGTAGCGGGGGCCCTCGCACAGATACGCAGTATTTT
TRBJ2-6 | - | TRBV10-2 | few | CASSPQGANVLTF | TGCGCCAGCAGTCCGCAAGGAGCCAACGTCCTGACTTTC
TRBJ2-3 | TRBD1 | TRBV4-2 | - | CASTQKGTGGADTQYF | TGTGCCAGCACTCAGAAGGGGACAGGGGGAGCAGATACGCAGTATTTT
TRBJ1-2 | TRBD1 | TRBV12-3/TRBV12-4 | - | CASSPQGLGYGYTF | TGTGCCAGCAGCCCACAGGGGCTCGGCTATGGCTACACCTTC
TRBJ2-5 | TRBD2 | TRBV5-1 | - | CASSLTSGGEQETQYF | TGCGCCAGCAGCTTGACTAGCGGGGGGGAACAAGAGACCCAGTACTTC
TRBJ2-3 | - | TRBV7-9 | few | CASSLLQRDTQYF | TGTGCCAGCAGCCTATTGCAGAGGGATACGCAGTATTTT
TRBJ2-3 | - | TRBV4-1 | few | CASSQPPGRKDPRATDTQYF | TGCGCCAGCAGCCAACCACCGGGCAGAAAGGACCCTCGGGCCACAGATACGCAGTATTTT
TRBJ2-7 | TRBD2 | TRBV20-1 | few | CSALSGTSGGNYEQYF | TGCAGTGCTTTATCCGGGACTAGCGGGGGGAACTACGAGCAGTACTTC
TRBJ2-3 | - | TRBV5-1 | few | CASSLVPPTDTQYF | TGCGCCAGCAGCTTGGTTCCCCCCACAGATACGCAGTATTTT
TRBJ2-7 | - | TRBV12-3/TRBV12-4 | - | CASSLLSGPYEQYF | TGTGCCAGCAGTCTCTTGTCTGGCCCCTACGAGCAGTACTTC
TRBJ1-2 | - | TRBV5-1 | - | CASSLIFGGGGYTF | TGCGCCAGCAGCTTGATTTTCGGTGGAGGTGGCTACACCTTC
TRBJ1-4 | - | TRBV4-1 | - | CASSQDSGVNEKLFF | TGCGCCAGCAGCCAAGATTCAGGGGTTAATGAAAAACTGTTTTTT
TRBJ2-5 | TRBD1 | TRBV5-6 | - | CASSWDRFQETQYF | TGTGCCAGCAGCTGGGACAGGTTCCAAGAGACCCAGTACTTC
TRBJ2-3 | - | TRBV5-1 | - | CASSLEGEVTDTQYF | TGCGCCAGCAGCTTGGAAGGGGAAGTCACAGATACGCAGTATTTT
TRBJ2-1 | TRBD2 | TRBV9 | few | CASSVVSGIEFF | TGTGCCAGCAGCGTAGTTAGCGGGATTGAGTTCTTC
TRBJ1-6 | TRBD1 | TRBV7-9 | - | CASSPRRTGVSPLHF | TGTGCCAGCAGCCCCCGACGGACAGGGGTTTCACCCCTCCACTTT
TRBJ2-1 | - | TRBV20-1 | - | CSASQAGVGEQFF | TGCAGTGCTAGCCAGGCAGGGGTAGGTGAGCAGTTCTTC
TRBJ2-1 | - | TRBV5-1 | few | CASSYLMGQWARNEQFF | TGCGCCAGCAGCTATTTGATGGGCCAGTGGGCTAGGAATGAGCAGTTCTTC
TRBJ1-2 | - | TRBV5-1 | - | CASSYGHMLYGYTF | TGCGCCAGCAGTTACGGACACATGCTCTATGGCTACACCTTC
TRBJ2-1 | - | TRBV11-2 | - | CASSSDNYYNEQFF | TGTGCCAGCAGCTCGGACAACTACTACAATGAGCAGTTCTTC
TRBJ2-1 | - | TRBV9 | - | CASSVGGTGNNEQFF | TGTGCCAGCAGCGTAGGGGGGACGGGAAATAATGAGCAGTTCTTC
TRBJ1-2 | TRBD1 | TRBV20-1 | - | CSATTGGNYGYTF | TGCAGTGCCACTACAGGGGGCAACTATGGCTACACCTTC
TRBJ2-3 | - | TRBV2 | - | CASKRDSYKSTQYF | TGTGCCTCGAAAAGGGACTCATATAAGAGTACGCAGTATTTT
TRBJ2-7 | TRBD1 | TRBV10-3 | - | CAISESRPDRGYEQYF | TGTGCCATCAGTGAGTCGCGTCCTGACAGGGGATACGAGCAGTACTTC
TRBJ2-7 | - | TRBV7-9 | - | CASSPAEGQELYEQYF | TGTGCCAGCAGCCCCGCGGAAGGGCAGGAACTATACGAGCAGTACTTC
TRBJ2-1 | - | TRBV24-1 | - | CATSDTTRGMEQFF | TGTGCCACCAGTGATACTACCAGGGGAATGGAGCAGTTCTTC
TRBJ1-4 | - | TRBV27 | medium-sized | CASSGQRGEKLFF | TGTGCCAGTTCAGGACAGAGGGGCGAAAAACTGTTTTTT
TRBJ1-5 | TRBD1 | TRBV28 | few | CASTRGYSGQGEESNQPQHF | TGTGCCAGCACCCGTGGGTATTCGGGACAGGGAGAGGAAAGCAATCAGCCCCAGCATTTT
TRBJ2-7 | - | TRBV12-3/TRBV12-4 | once | CASSLRLGGSYEQYF | TGTGCCAGCAGCCTCAGACTAGGCGGTTCCTACGAGCAGTACTTC
TRBJ2-5 | - | TRBV20-1 | - | CSASDSLLAPIQETQYF | TGCAGTGCTAGCGACTCCCTTCTCGCCCCCATACAAGAGACCCAGTACTTC
TRBJ2-1 | - | TRBV6-5 | few | CASSFPGRAGNEQFF | TGTGCCAGCAGTTTCCCGGGCCGGGCGGGAAATGAGCAGTTCTTC
TRBJ2-5 | TRBD2 | TRBV5-1 | few | CASSLELAGRETQYF | TGCGCCAGCAGCTTGGAACTAGCGGGGCGAGAGACCCAGTACTTC
TRBJ2-1 | - | TRBV11-3 | few | CASSSGQAGLYNEQFF | TGTGCCAGCAGCTCGGGCCAAGCGGGTCTCTACAATGAGCAGTTCTTC